The 14 T cell receptor beta chains below were found in one sample sequenced in a study of cytomegalovirus exposure and HLA in healthy donors. TCRdb keeps only in-frame clones here, not all; method: immunoSEQ multiplex PCR. This sample has under 65,000 clones; about 92% occur once, and the top ten carry approximately 8.4%. Input material: PBMCs. The receptors originated from a woman between 18 and 30 years old in good health and CMV-seropositive.

The chain combines TRBV6-6 with TRBJ1-5; the D is unclear. Deletions cut 5 bases from V and 8 bases from J, with 13 bases between. CDR1 and CDR2 (germline): MNHNY, SVGAGI (reference sequence). This CDR3 spans 13 amino acids. The CDR3 DNA is TGTGCCAGCAGTCAGGCCCGGTGGAAGCCCCAGCATTTT. Translated: CASSQARWKPQHF.

The chain combines TRBV6-4 with TRBJ2-3, with 9 bases identical to TRBD1. Germline V gene sequence: CDR1 MRHNA, CDR2 SNTAGT. The CDR3 length is 15 residues. Trimming cost V 8 bases and J 2 bases; bases outside gene matches: 8. In nucleotides, the CDR3 is TGTGCCAGCGCATTTGGACAGGGGCCCACAGATACGCAGTATTTT. This codes for CASAFGQGPTDTQYF.

The chain has TRBV7-9 and TRBJ1-2, with 8 bases aligning to TRBD1. V was clipped by 4 bases and J by 1 base; unmatched bases: 5. The CDR3 is 15 residues long. Looked up from germline, CDR1 is SEHNR and CDR2 is FQNEAQ (reference sequence). CDR3 DNA: TGTGCCAGCAGCTCCCGGGACAGGTTTAACTATGGCTACACCTTC. Translating gives CASSSRDRFNYGYTF.

This chain connects TRBV9 to TRBJ2-1, with TRBD2 matching over 12 bases. V shed 5 bases, J shed 5 bases, and the junction held 5 bases outside the gene matches. The CDR3 is 15 residues long. Germline V gene sequence: CDR1 SGDLS, CDR2 YYNGEE. The CDR3 spells CASSASGGADNEQFF. CDR3 DNA sequence: TGTGCCAGCAGTGCTAGCGGGGGGGCCGACAATGAGCAGTTCTTC.

The genes are TRBV7-2 and TRBJ2-3; D possibly corresponds to TRBD2 (5 bases). The CDR3 has 16 amino acids. V was trimmed by 5 bases and J by 0 bases, leaving 15 bases between them. In germline, CDR1 is SGHTA, CDR2 FQGNSA. The CDR3: CASSPWTFPSTDTQYF. CDR3 nucleotides: TGTGCCAGCAGCCCATGGACTTTCCCTAGCACAGATACGCAGTATTTT.

This chain connects TRBV9 to TRBJ1-6; TRBD1 aligns across 8 bases. V trimming: 8 bases; J trimming: 7 bases; junction bases outside the gene matches: 5. The CDR3 runs 13 residues. CDR1 and CDR2 from the germline V gene are SGDLS and YYNGEE. The CDR3 region has the DNA TGTGCCAGTGGACAGGGCGCGAATTCACCCCTCCACTTT. This gives the protein CASGQGANSPLHF.

This clone was recorded once. This sequence joins TRBV4-1 and TRBJ2-5; unclear D gene. The CDR3 length is 14 residues. Germline V lookup: CDR1 MGHRA, CDR2 YSYEKL. The V end was cut by 1 base, the J end by 1 base, with 7 bases between. The CDR3 spells CASSQGQAQETQYF. In nucleotides, the CDR3 is TGCGCCAGCAGCCAAGGTCAGGCCCAAGAGACCCAGTACTTC.

The chain is built from TRBV12-5 and TRBJ1-2; no clear D gene. Germline V gene sequence: CDR1 LGHNT, CDR2 FRNRAP. The CDR3 is 16 residues long. Trimming took 0 bases from V and 3 from J, leaving 14 bases between them. This chain's CDR3 is CASGLVAQSTYYGYTF. CDR3 coding DNA: TGTGCTAGTGGTTTGGTAGCACAGTCCACTTACTATGGCTACACCTTC.

The chain recombines TRBV18 with TRBJ2-1; 10 bases fit TRBD2. V was pared by 2 bases and J by 9 bases, with 4 bases of the junction left unmatched. Germline CDR1 is KGHSH and CDR2 is LQKENI. This CDR3 comprises 14 residues. The chain's CDR3 is CASSPSGGVGEQFF. In nucleotides, the CDR3 is TGTGCCAGCTCACCAAGCGGGGGGGTCGGTGAGCAGTTCTTC.

The chain carries TRBV10-3 and TRBJ1-1, with 7 bases identical to TRBD1. Germline assignment: CDR1 ENHRY and CDR2 SYGVKD. The CDR3 runs to 13 residues. The trim removed 10 bases at V and 3 bases at J, leaving 8 bases unmatched. CDR3 nucleotide sequence: TGTGCCACCAACAGGGGCTGGGACACTGAAGCTTTCTTT. It translates to CATNRGWDTEAFF.

CDR3 nucleotides: TGCAGCGTTCGGACTAGCGGGGGGTCAGATACGCAGTATTTT. Amino acid sequence: CSVRTSGGSDTQYF. V usage is TRBV29-1 and J usage is TRBJ2-3, with 14 bases identical to TRBD2. CDR3 length equals 14 residues. Germline values: CDR1 SQVTM, CDR2 ANQGSEA. V gave up 5 bases and J gave up 4 bases; unmatched junction bases: 2.

This chain joins TRBV7-2 and TRBJ2-5; 13 positions match TRBD2. The CDR3 is 18 residues long. V gave up 6 bases and J gave up 0 bases; unmatched junction bases: 10. Germline CDR1 and CDR2: SGHTA and FQGNSA. The DNA of the CDR3 is TGTGCCAGCAGGTTTAGTGGACTAGCGGGGGAAAACCAAGAGACCCAGTACTTC. Protein sequence: CASRFSGLAGENQETQYF. Full variable domain (remainder filled in from reference TRBV7-2 and TRBJ2-5): GAGVSQSPSNKVTEKGKDVELRCDPISGHTALYWYRQSLGQGLEFLIYFQGNSAPDKSGLPSDRFSAERTGGSVSTLTIQRTQQEDSAVYLCASRFSGLAGENQETQYFGPGTRLLVL.

The V call is TRBV6-5, the J call TRBJ1-6, with D unresolved. The CDR3 covers 16 residues. The germline gives CDR1 MNHEY, CDR2 SVGAGI. V was shortened by 1 base and J by 0 bases, with 7 bases between the two germline ends. CDR3 DNA: TGTGCCAGCAGTTACTGGTCGAGCTCCTATAATTCACCCCTCCACTTT. The encoded protein is CASSYWSSSYNSPLHF.

The CDR3 spells CASSYDYFTGELFF. DNA for the CDR3: TGTGCCAGCAGCTACGACTATTTCACCGGGGAGCTGTTTTTT. The genes are TRBV5-4 and TRBJ2-2, with D perhaps TRBD2 (5 bases). Per the germline V gene, CDR1 is SGHNT and CDR2 is YYREEE (reference sequence). The germline V and J ends were trimmed by 3 bases and 4 bases, with 10 bases remaining between them. The CDR3 runs 14 residues.